The 11 T cell receptor beta chains below all came from one sample that was sequenced in a study of blood T cell repertoires in COVID-19 (dated by TCRdb to the early 2020s). Libraries were made using the immunoSEQ multiplex PCR assay. TCRdb obtained this table from immuneACCESS and retained in-frame rearrangements with V and J assigned. These tables miss some clones; where compared with another copy, unresolved V genes account for less than half of the shortfall, and the remainder is unexplained. For this sample the table gives about 370,000 clones, of which approximately 89% were detected only once. The ten top clones hold 1.7% of the sample. Sequencing was done on a sample of PBMCs or T cells enriched from blood (not recorded which). These receptors originate from a woman aged 25 to 39 who had recovered from COVID-19.

V is TRBV6-5 and J is TRBJ1-1; D is unresolved. V lost 4 bases, J lost 3 bases, and 12 bases lay in between. The length of the CDR3 is 14 residues. The germline V gene encodes CDR1 MNHEY and CDR2 SVGAGI. CDR3 nucleotides: TGTGCCAGCAGTTTCCGGGGTCTTGACACTGAAGCTTTCTTT. Translated, it gives CASSFRGLDTEAFF.

The sample holds one count of this clone. The chain combines TRBV7-6 with TRBJ1-5; tentatively, D is TRBD1 (5 bases). The V gene lost 5 bases and the J gene lost 7 bases, with 15 bases spanning the gap. The CDR3 covers 14 residues. Germline CDR1 and CDR2: SGHVS and FNYEAQ. CDR3 bases: TGTGCCAGCAGCGACAGTGTGGGGGGACAGCCCCAGCATTTT. This codes for CASSDSVGGQPQHF.

The chain recombines TRBV12-3 or TRBV12-4 with TRBJ1-5; unclear D gene. The CDR3 totals 11 residues. Trimming left V 5 bases short and J 4 bases short, with 3 bases between. CDR3 sequence: CASSLNQPQHF. The CDR3 nucleotides are TGTGCCAGCAGTCTGAATCAGCCCCAGCATTTT.

The rearrangement uses TRBV7-9 and TRBJ1-3; D unclear. Per the germline V gene, CDR1 is SEHNR and CDR2 is FQNEAQ (reference sequence). Trimming cost V 4 bases and J 2 bases, with 6 bases left between them. The CDR3 sequence is 13 residues long. CDR3 amino acids: CASSSGAGNTIYF. As DNA, the CDR3 is TGTGCCAGCAGCTCCGGGGCTGGAAACACCATATATTTT.

The chain uses TRBV27 and TRBJ2-3, with TRBD1 matching 8 bases. Germline V CDR1 and CDR2: MNHEY, SMNVEV (reference sequence). The CDR3 loop spans 14 amino acids. V trimming: 4 bases; J trimming: 2 bases; junction bases outside the gene matches: 2. CDR3 DNA: TGTGCCAGCAGTTGGGACAGGATCACAGATACGCAGTATTTT. It translates to CASSWDRITDTQYF.

In this sample, this clone turned up once. The rearrangement links TRBV2 to TRBJ1-1, with TRBD1 identical over 12 bases. Trimming cost V 8 bases and J 4 bases; bases outside gene matches: 8. The CDR3 totals 15 residues. Germline loops: CDR1 SNHLY, CDR2 FYNNEI. The DNA for the CDR3 is TGTGCCAGCGACCGGGACAGGGGGCTGAGCACTGAAGCTTTCTTT. This encodes CASDRDRGLSTEAFF. The variable domain in full, completed from reference TRBV2 and TRBJ1-1, reads EPEVTQTPSHQVTQMGQEVILRCVPISNHLYFYWYRQILGQKVEFLVSFYNNEISEKSEIFDDQFSVERPDGSNFTLKIRSTKLEDSAMYFCASDRDRGLSTEAFFGQGTRLTVV.

The genes are TRBV2 and TRBJ2-3, with unresolved D. Germline assignment: CDR1 SNHLY and CDR2 FYNNEI. Trimming left V 6 bases short and J 2 bases short, with 6 bases between. This CDR3 is 12 amino acids long. CDR3 protein: CASRPDTDTQYF. The DNA for the CDR3 is TGTGCCAGCAGGCCAGACACAGATACGCAGTATTTT.

This sequence joins TRBV5-4 and TRBJ2-2; D uncertain. This CDR3 comprises 13 residues. The germline V gene has CDR1 SGHNT and CDR2 YYREEE (reference sequence). V lost 6 bases and J lost 7, with 13 bases in between. CDR3 in amino acids: CASIDVGGGELFF. The CDR3 region has the DNA TGTGCCAGCATCGACGTTGGCGGCGGGGAGCTGTTTTTT.

The V call is TRBV7-3, the J call TRBJ2-7, with 10 bases aligning to TRBD2. CDR3 length: 16 amino acids. Germline lookup yields CDR1 SGHTA and CDR2 FQGTGA. V trimming: 1 base; J trimming: 2 bases; junction bases outside the gene matches: 5. CDR3 bases: TGTGCCAGCAGCTTAAGACTAGCGGGCCCAGCCTACGAGCAGTACTTC. Protein: CASSLRLAGPAYEQYF.

This clone was detected only a few times. The chain links TRBV18 to TRBJ1-5; 7 bases are shared with TRBD1. The CDR3 runs 15 residues. Looked up from germline, CDR1 is KGHSH and CDR2 is LQKENI. Trimming removed 6 bases from V and 3 bases from J; junction bases left unmatched: 8. CDR3 in amino acids: CASSYDRAINQPQHF. CDR3 nucleotide sequence: TGTGCCAGCTCTTACGACAGGGCAATCAATCAGCCCCAGCATTTT.

The chain uses TRBV6-5 and TRBJ2-7; weak D call: TRBD2 (5 bases). The germline V and J ends were trimmed by 6 bases and 0 bases, with 15 bases remaining between them. Germline V lookup: CDR1 MNHEY, CDR2 SVGAGI. CDR3 length: 15 amino acids. CDR3 protein: CASSPGGPSSYEQYF. As DNA, the CDR3 is TGTGCCAGCAGCCCGGGCGGGCCCAGCTCCTACGAGCAGTACTTC.